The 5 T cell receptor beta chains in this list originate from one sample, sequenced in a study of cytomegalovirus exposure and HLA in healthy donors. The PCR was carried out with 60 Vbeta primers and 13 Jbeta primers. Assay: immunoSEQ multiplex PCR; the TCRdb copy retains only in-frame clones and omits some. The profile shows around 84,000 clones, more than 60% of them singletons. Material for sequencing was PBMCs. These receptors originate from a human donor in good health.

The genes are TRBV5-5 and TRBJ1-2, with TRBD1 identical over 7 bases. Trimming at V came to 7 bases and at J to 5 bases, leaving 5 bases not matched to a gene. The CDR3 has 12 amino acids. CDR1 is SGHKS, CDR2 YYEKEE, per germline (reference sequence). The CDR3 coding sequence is TGTGCCAGCGCAGGGGGTGTTTATGGCTACACCTTC. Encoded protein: CASAGGVYGYTF.

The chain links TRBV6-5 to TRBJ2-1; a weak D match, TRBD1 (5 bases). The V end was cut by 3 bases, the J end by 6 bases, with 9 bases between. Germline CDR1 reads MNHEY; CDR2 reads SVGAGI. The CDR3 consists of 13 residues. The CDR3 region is CASSYDSSNEQFF. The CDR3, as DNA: TGTGCCAGCAGTTATGACAGCAGCAATGAGCAGTTCTTC.

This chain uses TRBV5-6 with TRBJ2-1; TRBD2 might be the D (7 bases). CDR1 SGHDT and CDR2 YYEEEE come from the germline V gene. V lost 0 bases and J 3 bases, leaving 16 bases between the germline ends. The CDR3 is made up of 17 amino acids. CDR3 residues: CASSLEGWGGSYNEQFF. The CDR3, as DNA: TGTGCCAGCAGCTTGGAGGGGTGGGGGGGCAGCTACAATGAGCAGTTCTTC. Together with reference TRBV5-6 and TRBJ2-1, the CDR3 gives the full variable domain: DAGVTQSPTHLIKTRGQQVTLRCSPKSGHDTVSWYQQALGQGPQFIFQYYEEEERQRGNFPDRFSGHQFPNYSSELNVNALLLGDSALYLCASSLEGWGGSYNEQFFGPGTRLTVL.

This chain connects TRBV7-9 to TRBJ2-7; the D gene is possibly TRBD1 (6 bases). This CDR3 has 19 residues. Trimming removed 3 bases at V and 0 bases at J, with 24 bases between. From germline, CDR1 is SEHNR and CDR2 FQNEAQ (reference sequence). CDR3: CASSFYGLLNEDSSYEQYF. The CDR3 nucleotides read TGTGCCAGCAGCTTCTATGGTCTGCTTAACGAGGACAGCTCCTACGAGCAGTACTTC.

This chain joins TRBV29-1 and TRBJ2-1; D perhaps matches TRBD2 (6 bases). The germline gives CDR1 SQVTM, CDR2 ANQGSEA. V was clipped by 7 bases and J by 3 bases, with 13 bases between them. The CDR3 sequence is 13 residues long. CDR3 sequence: CSGTGDFYNEQFF. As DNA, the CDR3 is TGCAGCGGAACCGGGGACTTCTACAATGAGCAGTTCTTC.